This is a list of T cell receptor beta chains from one sample in a study of blood T cell repertoires in COVID-19. The assay was immunoSEQ multiplex PCR, and TCRdb's table has in-frame clones only and misses some. Among 210,000 or so clones listed, around nine tenths were seen once. Sequenced material: peripheral blood. The receptors stem from a man between 35 and 55 years old with acute or convalescent COVID-19. Both conserved end residues are part of each CDR3. Fields, in order: V gene, clone size, J gene, D gene, CDR3 protein, CDR3 DNA. A D gene is named only where the DNA matches it firmly. A row's size may be missing; if present it is once, few, many or a size class.

TRBV28,-,TRBJ1-6,-,CASSLWRSGNSPLHF,TGTGCCAGCAGTTTATGGAGGTCGGGGAATTCACCCCTCCACTTT
TRBV20-1,-,TRBJ2-5,-,CSASVGGPNFLETQYF,TGCAGTGCTAGTGTGGGGGGGCCGAATTTTCTGGAGACCCAGTACTTC
TRBV7-2,-,TRBJ1-2,TRBD1,CASSSGGDSMTYGYTF,TGTGCCAGCAGCTCGGGGGGGGACAGTATGACTTATGGCTACACCTTC
TRBV4-2,-,TRBJ2-7,-,CASSQSGGSYEQYF,TGTGCCAGCAGCCAGAGCGGTGGATCCTACGAGCAGTACTTC
TRBV18,-,TRBJ2-7,TRBD1,CASSSGQVEEQYF,TGTGCCAGCTCATCTGGACAGGTTGAAGAGCAGTACTTC
TRBV30,once,TRBJ1-2,-,CAWIYGGSNDYGYTF,TGTGCCTGGATCTACGGGGGGAGTAATGACTATGGCTACACCTTC
TRBV4-2,-,TRBJ2-5,-,CASSQDQGWKTQYF,TGTGCCAGCAGCCAAGATCAGGGGTGGAAGACCCAGTACTTC
TRBV6-5,once,TRBJ2-7,-,CASTLGRTYEQYF,TGTGCCAGCACCCTGGGCCGAACCTACGAGCAGTACTTC
TRBV6-5,-,TRBJ2-7,-,CASTEGGARYEQYF,TGTGCCAGCACCGAGGGGGGGGCCCGCTACGAGCAGTACTTC
TRBV18,-,TRBJ2-3,TRBD2,CASSPLAGGPPSTDTQYF,TGTGCCAGCTCACCACTAGCGGGGGGCCCTCCTAGCACAGATACGCAGTATTTT
TRBV5-1,-,TRBJ2-7,-,CASSSRTDYEQYF,TGCGCCAGCAGCTCGCGAACAGACTACGAGCAGTACTTC
TRBV6-5,once,TRBJ1-5,-,CASRVEGTQPQHF,TGTGCCAGCAGGGTAGAGGGTACGCAACCCCAGCATTTT
TRBV19,-,TRBJ1-5,-,CASTYSQGLDQPQHF,TGTGCCAGTACCTATAGTCAGGGGTTGGATCAGCCCCAGCATTTT
TRBV23-1,-,TRBJ1-3,-,CASSRPTGCSGNTIYF,TGCGCCAGCAGTCGACCGACAGGCTGCTCTGGAAACACCATATATTTT
TRBV3-1/TRBV3-2,-,TRBJ2-2,TRBD2,CASSLALGGGTGELFF,TGTGCCAGCAGCCTGGCCCTAGGCGGGGGGACCGGGGAGCTGTTTTTT
TRBV3-1/TRBV3-2,-,TRBJ2-7,-,CASSQDLGGFDEQYF,TGTGCCAGCAGCCAAGATCTTGGCGGATTTGACGAGCAGTACTTC
TRBV2,-,TRBJ2-3,-,CASSALDSTSTDTQYF,TGTGCCAGCAGTGCTCTAGACAGCACTAGCACAGATACGCAGTATTTT
TRBV15,-,TRBJ2-1,TRBD2,CATSRGGSGGYNEQFF,TGTGCCACCAGCAGAGGTGGTTCCGGGGGGTACAATGAGCAGTTCTTC
TRBV7-3,-,TRBJ2-6,-,CASSLYPTAGANVLTF,TGTGCCAGCAGCTTATACCCCACGGCTGGGGCCAACGTCCTGACTTTC
TRBV27,-,TRBJ1-2,TRBD1,CASSFRRQGGYTF,TGTGCCAGCAGTTTCCGAAGACAGGGGGGCTACACCTTC
TRBV10-3,-,TRBJ2-3,TRBD2,CAISKGLAGGPSDTQYF,TGTGCCATCAGTAAAGGACTAGCGGGGGGGCCATCAGATACGCAGTATTTT
TRBV5-4,once,TRBJ2-3,-,CASSLGARGTGATQYF,TGTGCCAGCAGCTTGGGGGCCCGGGGGACCGGCGCTACGCAGTATTTT
TRBV5-1,-,TRBJ2-2,TRBD2,CASRTWRGANTGELFF,TGCGCCAGCCGAACATGGCGGGGGGCGAACACCGGGGAGCTGTTTTTT
TRBV4-1,-,TRBJ2-7,-,CASSPQLVNPSVEQYF,TGCGCCAGCAGCCCACAACTAGTAAATCCGTCGGTCGAGCAGTACTTC
TRBV11-2,-,TRBJ1-4,-,CASSPRQPATNEKLFF,TGTGCCAGCAGCCCCCGACAGCCCGCAACTAATGAAAAACTGTTTTTT